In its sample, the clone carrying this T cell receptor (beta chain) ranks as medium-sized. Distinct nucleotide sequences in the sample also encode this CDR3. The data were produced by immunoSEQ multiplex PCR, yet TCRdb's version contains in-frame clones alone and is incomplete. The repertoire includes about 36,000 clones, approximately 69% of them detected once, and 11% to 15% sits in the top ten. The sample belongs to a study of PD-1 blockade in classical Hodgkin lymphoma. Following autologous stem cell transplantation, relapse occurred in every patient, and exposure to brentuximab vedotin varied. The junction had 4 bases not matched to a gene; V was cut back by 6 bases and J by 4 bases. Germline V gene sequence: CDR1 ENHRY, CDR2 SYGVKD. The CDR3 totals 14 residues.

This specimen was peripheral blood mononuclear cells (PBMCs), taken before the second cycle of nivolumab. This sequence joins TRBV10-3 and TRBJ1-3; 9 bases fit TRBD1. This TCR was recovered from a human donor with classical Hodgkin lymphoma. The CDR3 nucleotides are TGTGCCATCAGACAGGGGGCGCAGGGAAACACCATATATTTT. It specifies CAIRQGAQGNTIYF.